This paragraph covers one T cell receptor beta chain sequence. Generated by immunoSEQ multiplex PCR, the TCRdb table keeps only in-frame clones and is missing some. The data contain roughly 330,000 clones, 87% of them singletons. Trimming pared 2 bases from V and 9 bases from J, leaving 14 bases between. Germline assignment: CDR1 SGHAT and CDR2 FQNNGV. This CDR3 has 14 amino acids. This entry comes from a study of cytomegalovirus exposure and HLA in healthy donors. The V gene is TRBV11-2, the J gene TRBJ2-1, with a weak D call TRBD2 (5 bases). This TCR came from a young woman in good health and CMV-seropositive. The sequenced sample was PBMCs. Written as DNA, the CDR3 is TGTGCCAGCAGCTTACCCTGGAGGACTGGTGAGCAGTTCTTC. It is translated as CASSLPWRTGEQFF.